This is a list of T cell receptor beta chains from one sample in a study of blood T cell repertoires in COVID-19. Clones were sequenced by immunoSEQ multiplex PCR, and TCRdb holds only the in-frame ones, with some missing. The sample lists approximately 220,000 clones, under 90% occurring once. Source material: PBMCs or T cells enriched from blood (not recorded which). These receptors were obtained from a woman aged 25 to 45 with acute COVID-19. Each CDR3 is given with its conserved first and last residue. A D gene is named only where the DNA matches it firmly.

TRBJ1-4 | . | TRBV30 | CAWKQGNEKLFF
TRBJ1-6 | . | TRBV28 | CASSRAEGGARAPLHF
TRBJ1-2 | . | TRBV28 | CASLFAYDGYTF
TRBJ1-5 | . | TRBV27 | CASSFTRSNQPQHF
TRBJ1-2 | TRBD1 | TRBV9 | CASSVAGTGTNYGYTF
TRBJ1-3 | . | TRBV4-1 | CASSQESPGAPSGNTIYF
TRBJ1-6 | TRBD1 | TRBV28 | CASSIGTGYRSPLHF
TRBJ2-1 | . | TRBV11-2 | CASGRAGLHNEQFF
TRBJ2-2 | TRBD2 | TRBV5-1 | CASSLNRFTSGGYTGELFF
TRBJ1-1 | TRBD1 | TRBV6-5 | CASSRQGWSTEAFF
TRBJ2-7 | TRBD1 | TRBV6-2/TRBV6-3 | CASSSGTGFYEQYF
TRBJ2-5 | TRBD1 | TRBV29-1 | CSAEGQGARETQYF
TRBJ2-1 | TRBD1 | TRBV19 | CASSTGQGFNEQFF